The source of this TCR beta chain is a study of T cell clones after liver transplantation. Method: immunoSEQ multiplex PCR; TCRdb's copy keeps in-frame clones and lacks some. The table shows about 78,000 clones, with under 90% occurring only once. In regard to this clone: Its antigen is not identified.

Unstimulated PBMCs were sorted into CD3+CD4+ and CD3+CD8+ populations. This CDR3 is built from 18 residues. Germline CDR1 LNHDA, CDR2 SQIVND (reference sequence). V lost 2 bases and J lost 1; bases outside the gene matches: 7. Regarding the study as a whole: Post-transplant time points were not standardized, so conclusions are preliminary. Low donor cell numbers restricted donor-reactive repertoire measurement in a couple of subjects.

The gene calls are TRBV19 and TRBJ2-1, with 11 bases lining up with TRBD2. The TCR originated in a human donor who received a liver transplant. The material was CD4+ T cells from blood, obtained before liver transplant. This CDR3 is CASSISPLAGVSYNEQFF. In DNA, the CDR3 is TGTGCCAGTAGTATATCCCCACTAGCGGGAGTTTCCTACAATGAGCAGTTCTTC.